The clone carrying this T cell receptor (beta chain) was picked up a small number of times. The data are from a study of blood T cells in healthy people across ages. CDR3 length: 16 amino acids. The germline CDR1 and CDR2 sequences are SEHNR and FQNEAQ (reference sequence). The V segment lost 1 base and the J segment 5 bases; nucleotides outside the gene matches: 9. PCR was performed a second time for about 7 to 11 cycles using a sample-barcoded 5' primer and a J-beta primer mix. One entry per CDR3 protein results from TCRdb running MiXCR on the 5' RACE reads. The sample holds around 1,000,000 distinct CDR3 sequences, about 23% seen once. Isolated per sample were at least 6 million PBMCs. These data were likewise used in another study, on T cells of mothers and their children. From that study: A few healthy Caucasian mothers served as donors, and their six children did as well.

The sequenced sample consisted of blood. The gene calls are TRBV7-9 and TRBJ2-5, with TRBD1 matching over 8 bases. The receptor comes from a girl between 2 and 10 years old in good health. In DNA, the CDR3 is TGTGCCAGCAGCTTAGAGACAGGGGCTTGGACGGAGACCCAGTACTTC. Translating it yields CASSLETGAWTETQYF.